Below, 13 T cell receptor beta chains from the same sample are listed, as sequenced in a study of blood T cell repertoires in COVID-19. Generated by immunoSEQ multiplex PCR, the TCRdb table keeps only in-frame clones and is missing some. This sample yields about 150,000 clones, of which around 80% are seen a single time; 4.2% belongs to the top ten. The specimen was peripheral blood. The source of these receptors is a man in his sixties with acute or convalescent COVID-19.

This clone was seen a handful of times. The CDR3 DNA reads TGTGCCAGCAGCTCCGGACTAGCAGAGACCCAGTACTTC. Its translation: CASSSGLAETQYF. This sequence joins TRBV7-8 and TRBJ2-5; 8 nucleotides agree with TRBD2. From germline, CDR1 is SGHVS and CDR2 FQNEAQ. This CDR3 is 13 amino acids long. J lost 4 bases, V lost 4 bases, and 2 bases had no gene match.

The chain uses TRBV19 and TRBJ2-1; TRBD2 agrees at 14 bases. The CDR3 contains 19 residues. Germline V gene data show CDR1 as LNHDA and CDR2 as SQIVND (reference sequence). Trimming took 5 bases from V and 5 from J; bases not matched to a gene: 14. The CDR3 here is CASSETGGPGLAGDNEQFF. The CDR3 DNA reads TGTGCCAGTAGTGAAACAGGGGGACCGGGACTAGCGGGAGACAATGAGCAGTTCTTC.

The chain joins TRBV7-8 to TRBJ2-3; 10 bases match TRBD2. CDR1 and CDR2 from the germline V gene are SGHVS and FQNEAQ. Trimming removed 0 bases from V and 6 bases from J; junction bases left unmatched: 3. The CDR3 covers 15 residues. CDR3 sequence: CASSLAGTSVDTQYF. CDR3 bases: TGTGCCAGCAGCTTAGCCGGGACTAGCGTGGATACGCAGTATTTT.

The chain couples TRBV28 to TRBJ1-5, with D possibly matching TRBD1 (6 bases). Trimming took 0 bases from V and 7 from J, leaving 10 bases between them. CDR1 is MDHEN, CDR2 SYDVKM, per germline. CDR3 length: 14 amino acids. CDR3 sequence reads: CASSLWAGEQPQHF. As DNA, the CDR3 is TGTGCCAGCAGTTTATGGGCAGGGGAGCAGCCCCAGCATTTT.

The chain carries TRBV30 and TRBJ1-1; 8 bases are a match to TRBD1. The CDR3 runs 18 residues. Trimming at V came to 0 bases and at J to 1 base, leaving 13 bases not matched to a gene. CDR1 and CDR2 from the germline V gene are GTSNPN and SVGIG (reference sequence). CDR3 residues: CAWSVFGRGLLANTEAFF. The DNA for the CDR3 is TGTGCCTGGAGTGTATTCGGCAGGGGGCTTTTGGCGAACACTGAAGCTTTCTTT.

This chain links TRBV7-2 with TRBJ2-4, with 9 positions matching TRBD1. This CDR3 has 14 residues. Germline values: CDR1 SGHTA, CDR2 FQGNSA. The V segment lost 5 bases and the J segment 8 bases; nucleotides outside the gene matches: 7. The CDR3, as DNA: TGTGCCAGCAGCCCGGACAGGGGAAGAGACATTCAGTACTTC. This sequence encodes CASSPDRGRDIQYF.

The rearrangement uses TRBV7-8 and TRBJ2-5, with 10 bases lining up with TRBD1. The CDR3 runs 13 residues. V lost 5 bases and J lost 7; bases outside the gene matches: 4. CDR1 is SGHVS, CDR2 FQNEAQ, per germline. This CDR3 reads CASSGTGDRTQYF. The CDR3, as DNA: TGTGCCAGCAGCGGGACAGGGGACAGGACCCAGTACTTC.

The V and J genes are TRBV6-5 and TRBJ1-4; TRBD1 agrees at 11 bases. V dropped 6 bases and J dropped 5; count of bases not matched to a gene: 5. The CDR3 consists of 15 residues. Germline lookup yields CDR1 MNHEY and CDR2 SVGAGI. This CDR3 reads CASSHRDRGNEKLFF. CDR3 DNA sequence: TGTGCCAGCAGCCACCGGGACAGGGGGAATGAAAAACTGTTTTTT.

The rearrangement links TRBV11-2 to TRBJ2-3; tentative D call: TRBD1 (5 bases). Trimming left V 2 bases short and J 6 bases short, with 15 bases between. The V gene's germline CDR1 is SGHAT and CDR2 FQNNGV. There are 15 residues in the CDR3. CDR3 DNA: TGTGCCAGCAGCTTAATGGCGACAGATGGGGATACGCAGTATTTT. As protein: CASSLMATDGDTQYF.

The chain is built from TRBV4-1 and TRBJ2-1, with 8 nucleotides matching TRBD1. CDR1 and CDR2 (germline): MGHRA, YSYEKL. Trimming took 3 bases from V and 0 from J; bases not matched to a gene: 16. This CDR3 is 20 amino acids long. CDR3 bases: TGCGCCAGCAGCCACCGAAAGTTGACTGGACAGGGTATCTCCTACAATGAGCAGTTCTTC. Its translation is CASSHRKLTGQGISYNEQFF.

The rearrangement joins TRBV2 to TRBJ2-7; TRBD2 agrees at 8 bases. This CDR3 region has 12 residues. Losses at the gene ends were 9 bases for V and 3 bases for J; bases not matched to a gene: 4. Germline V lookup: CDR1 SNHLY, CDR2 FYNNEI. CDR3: CASLAGYYEQYF. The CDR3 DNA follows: TGTGCCAGTTTAGCGGGATACTACGAGCAGTACTTC.

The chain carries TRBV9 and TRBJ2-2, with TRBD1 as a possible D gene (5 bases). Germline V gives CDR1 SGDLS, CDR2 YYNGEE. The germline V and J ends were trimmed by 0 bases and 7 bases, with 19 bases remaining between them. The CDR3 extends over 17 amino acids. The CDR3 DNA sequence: TGTGCCAGCAGCGTAGACTCTCTTCAGGGCTTGGTCGGGGAGCTGTTTTTT. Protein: CASSVDSLQGLVGELFF.

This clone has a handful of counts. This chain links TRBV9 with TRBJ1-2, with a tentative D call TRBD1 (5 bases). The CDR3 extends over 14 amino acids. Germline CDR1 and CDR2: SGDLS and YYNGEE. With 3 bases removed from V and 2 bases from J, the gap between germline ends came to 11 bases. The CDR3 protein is CASSAVGGNYGYTF. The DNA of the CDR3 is TGTGCCAGCAGCGCCGTCGGGGGGAACTATGGCTACACCTTC.